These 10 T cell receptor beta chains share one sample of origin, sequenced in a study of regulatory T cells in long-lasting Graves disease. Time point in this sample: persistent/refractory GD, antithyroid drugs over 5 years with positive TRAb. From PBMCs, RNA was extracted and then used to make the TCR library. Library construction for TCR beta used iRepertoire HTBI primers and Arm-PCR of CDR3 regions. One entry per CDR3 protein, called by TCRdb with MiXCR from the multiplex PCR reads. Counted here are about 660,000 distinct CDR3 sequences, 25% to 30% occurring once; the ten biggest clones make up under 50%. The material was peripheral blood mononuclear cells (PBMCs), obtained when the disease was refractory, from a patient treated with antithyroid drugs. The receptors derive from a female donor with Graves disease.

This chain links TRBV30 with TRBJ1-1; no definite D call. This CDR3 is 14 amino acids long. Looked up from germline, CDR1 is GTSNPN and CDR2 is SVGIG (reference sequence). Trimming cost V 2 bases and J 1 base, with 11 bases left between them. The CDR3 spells CAWSIGIQNTEAFF. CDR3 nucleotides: TGTGCCTGGAGTATAGGGATCCAGAACACTGAAGCTTTCTTT.

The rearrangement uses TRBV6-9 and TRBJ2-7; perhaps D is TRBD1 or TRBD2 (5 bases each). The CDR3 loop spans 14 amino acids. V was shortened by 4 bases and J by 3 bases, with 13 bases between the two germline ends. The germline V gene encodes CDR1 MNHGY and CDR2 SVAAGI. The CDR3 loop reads CASSLGEMFYEQYF. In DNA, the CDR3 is TGTGCCAGCAGTTTGGGGGAAATGTTCTACGAGCAGTACTTC.

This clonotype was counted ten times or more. The CDR3 nucleotides read TGTGCCTGGAGGCGTGGGATAGCTTTCTTT. This encodes CAWRRGIAFF. This chain links TRBV30 with TRBJ1-1; D gene ambiguous. In germline, CDR1 is GTSNPN, CDR2 SVGIG (reference sequence). The germline V and J ends were trimmed by 3 bases and 10 bases, with 9 bases remaining between them. The CDR3 is 10 amino acids.

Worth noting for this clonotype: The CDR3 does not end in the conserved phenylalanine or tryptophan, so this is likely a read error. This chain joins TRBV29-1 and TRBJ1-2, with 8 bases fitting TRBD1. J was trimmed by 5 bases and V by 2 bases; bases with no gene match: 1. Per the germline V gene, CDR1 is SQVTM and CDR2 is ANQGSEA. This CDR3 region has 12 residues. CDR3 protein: CSVETGGYGYTS. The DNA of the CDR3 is TGCAGCGTTGAAACAGGGGGTTATGGCTACACCTCC.

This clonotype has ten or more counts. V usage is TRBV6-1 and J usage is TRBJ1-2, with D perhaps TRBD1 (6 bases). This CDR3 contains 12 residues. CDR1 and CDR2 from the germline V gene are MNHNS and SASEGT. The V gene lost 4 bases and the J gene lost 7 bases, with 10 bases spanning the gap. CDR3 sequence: CASSGHRAGYTF. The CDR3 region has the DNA TGTGCCAGCAGTGGCCACAGGGCTGGCTACACCTTC.

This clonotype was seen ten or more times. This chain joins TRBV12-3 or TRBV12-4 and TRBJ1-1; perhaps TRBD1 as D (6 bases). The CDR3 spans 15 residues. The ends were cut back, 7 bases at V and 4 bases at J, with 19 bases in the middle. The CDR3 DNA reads TGTGCCAGCACCCTCGGTGGGGGGGCGCGCACTGAAGCTTTCTTT. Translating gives CASTLGGGARTEAFF.

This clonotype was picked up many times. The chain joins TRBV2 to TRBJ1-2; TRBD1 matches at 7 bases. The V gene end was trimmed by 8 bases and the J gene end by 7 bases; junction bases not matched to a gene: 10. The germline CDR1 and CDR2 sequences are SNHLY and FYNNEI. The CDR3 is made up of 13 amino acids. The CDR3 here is CASGRDRVSGYTF. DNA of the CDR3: TGTGCCAGCGGCCGCGACAGGGTCTCTGGCTACACCTTC.

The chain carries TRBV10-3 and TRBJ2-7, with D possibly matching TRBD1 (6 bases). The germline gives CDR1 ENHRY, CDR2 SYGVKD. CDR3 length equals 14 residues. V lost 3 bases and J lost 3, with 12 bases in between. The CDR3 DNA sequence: TGTGCCATCAGTGAAACAGGGAGAGTCTACGAGCAGTACTTC. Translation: CAISETGRVYEQYF.

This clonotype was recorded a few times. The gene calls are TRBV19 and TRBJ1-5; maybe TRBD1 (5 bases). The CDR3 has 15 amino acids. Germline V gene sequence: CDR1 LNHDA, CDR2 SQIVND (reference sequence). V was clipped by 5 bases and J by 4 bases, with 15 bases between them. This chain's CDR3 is CASSAAGSRNQPQHF. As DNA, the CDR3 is TGTGCCAGTAGTGCGGCAGGGTCCAGGAATCAGCCCCAGCATTTT.

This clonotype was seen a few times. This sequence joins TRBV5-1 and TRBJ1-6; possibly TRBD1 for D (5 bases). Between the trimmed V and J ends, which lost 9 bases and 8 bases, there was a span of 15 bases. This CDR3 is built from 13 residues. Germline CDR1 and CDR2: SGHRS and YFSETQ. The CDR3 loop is CATRQNTDSPLHF. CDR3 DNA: TGCGCCACCCGACAGAACACGGATTCACCCCTCCACTTT. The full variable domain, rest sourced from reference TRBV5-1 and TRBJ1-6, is KAGVTQTPRYLIKTRGQQVTLSCSPISGHRSVSWYQQTPGQGLQFLFEYFSETQRNKGNFPGRFSGRQFSNSRSEMNVSTLELGDSALYLCATRQNTDSPLHFGNGTRLTVT.